Listed here are 30 T cell receptor beta chains from one sample, sequenced in a study of graft-versus-host responses after intestinal transplantation. Antigen specificity for these receptors is unknown. TCRdb's copy holds only in-frame clones and misses some; the assay was immunoSEQ multiplex PCR. This sample has 70,000 or so clones, with approximately 80% found just once. The starting material was unstimulated CD4+ T cells sorted from spleen or lymph node cells, obtained before transplant. Receptors originate from a human donor who was the organ donor for an intestinal transplant.

The chain employs TRBV29-1 and TRBJ1-5, with 7 bases matching TRBD1. In germline, CDR1 is SQVTM, CDR2 ANQGSEA. V dropped 6 bases and J dropped 5; count of bases not matched to a gene: 7. The CDR3 spans 13 residues. As DNA, the CDR3 is TGCAGCGTGGGGACAGAGCCCTATCAGCCCCAGCATTTT. The encoded protein is CSVGTEPYQPQHF.

The J gene is TRBJ2-3, the V gene TRBV7-2, with D tentatively TRBD2 (6 bases). The CDR3 contains 13 residues. CDR1 is SGHTA and CDR2 is FQGNSA in the germline V gene. Trimming removed 1 base at V and 6 bases at J, with 8 bases between. CDR3: CASSLDGRDTQYF. In DNA, the CDR3 is TGTGCCAGCAGCTTAGATGGGAGGGATACGCAGTATTTT. The full variable domain, with the rest looked up from reference TRBV7-2 and TRBJ2-3, is GAGVSQSPSNKVTEKGKDVELRCDPISGHTALYWYRQSLGQGLEFLIYFQGNSAPDKSGLPSDRFSAERTGGSVSTLTIQRTQQEDSAVYLCASSLDGRDTQYFGPGTRLTVL.

The rearrangement uses TRBV28 and TRBJ1-5, with D perhaps TRBD1 (5 bases). There are 15 residues in the CDR3. Germline CDR1 reads MDHEN; CDR2 reads SYDVKM. The V gene lost 2 bases and the J gene lost 1 base, with 9 bases spanning the gap. CDR3 nucleotide sequence: TGTGCCAGCAGTTTAGGGCAGGGAAGCAATCAGCCCCAGCATTTT. This encodes CASSLGQGSNQPQHF.

The chain employs TRBV7-2 and TRBJ2-3; possibly TRBD2 for D (5 bases). Germline CDR1 reads SGHTA; CDR2 reads FQGNSA. CDR3 length equals 15 residues. With 5 bases removed from V and 2 bases from J, the gap between germline ends came to 14 bases. The CDR3 region is CASSKRTTPTDTQYF. As DNA, the CDR3 is TGTGCCAGCAGCAAGCGGACCACCCCCACAGATACGCAGTATTTT.

The V gene is TRBV6-5, the J gene TRBJ2-1; 8 bases line up with TRBD2. Germline assignment: CDR1 MNHEY and CDR2 SVGAGI. The CDR3 is 13 amino acids. Trimming cost V 10 bases and J 8 bases; bases outside gene matches: 10. CDR3 nucleotide sequence: TGTGCCACCACCTCTCCGGGGGGGTATGAGCAGTTCTTC. This encodes CATTSPGGYEQFF.

The rearrangement joins TRBV12-5 to TRBJ2-1; TRBD1 is a possible D gene (5 bases). The ends were cut back, 3 bases at V and 5 bases at J, with 5 bases in the middle. The CDR3 runs 12 residues. Per germline, CDR1 LGHNT and CDR2 FRNRAP. Here the CDR3 reads CASGLGDNEQFF. The CDR3 DNA sequence: TGTGCTAGTGGTTTAGGGGACAATGAGCAGTTCTTC.

The chain joins TRBV9 to TRBJ1-1; D is unresolved. The germline V and J ends were trimmed by 0 bases and 1 base, with 10 bases remaining between them. CDR1 and CDR2 (germline): SGDLS, YYNGEE. CDR3 size: 15 residues. CDR3 coding DNA: TGTGCCAGCAGCGTAGCTCAGGCCCCGAACACTGAAGCTTTCTTT. It codes for CASSVAQAPNTEAFF.

This clone was observed once. The rearrangement uses TRBV18 and TRBJ1-2, with a weak D call TRBD1 (5 bases). From germline, CDR1 is KGHSH and CDR2 LQKENI. Trimming left V 4 bases short and J 1 base short, with 16 bases between. This CDR3 region has 16 residues. The CDR3: CASSQQTGESNYGYTF. CDR3 DNA sequence: TGTGCCAGCTCACAACAAACGGGGGAGAGTAACTATGGCTACACCTTC.

The chain combines TRBV7-3 with TRBJ2-2, with 10 nucleotides matching TRBD2. From germline, CDR1 is SGHTA and CDR2 FQGTGA. Trimming removed 3 bases from V and 8 bases from J; junction bases left unmatched: 3. The CDR3 runs 14 residues. Written as DNA, the CDR3 is TGTGCCAGCAGCTTTAGCGGGGGGACGGGGGAGCTGTTTTTT. Its protein product is CASSFSGGTGELFF.

The sample holds one count of this clone. This chain uses TRBV6-5 with TRBJ1-5, with 8 positions matching TRBD1. With 6 bases clipped from V and 4 bases from J, the junction kept 5 bases outside the gene matches. The CDR3 length is 14 residues. Germline lookup yields CDR1 MNHEY and CDR2 SVGAGI. The CDR3 nucleotides are TGTGCCAGCAGCCAGACAGGGGTGAATCAGCCCCAGCATTTT. The encoded protein is CASSQTGVNQPQHF.

The rearrangement uses TRBV6-6 and TRBJ2-1; TRBD1 agrees at 7 bases. This CDR3 spans 12 amino acids. Germline V gene sequence: CDR1 MNHNY, CDR2 SVGAGI (reference sequence). Trimming took 5 bases from V and 9 from J; bases not matched to a gene: 4. The CDR3, as DNA: TGTGCCAGCAGTACGACAGGGAGTGAGCAGTTCTTC. Its translation: CASSTTGSEQFF.

The chain couples TRBV9 to TRBJ2-5; TRBD2 is a possible D gene (5 bases). Germline values: CDR1 SGDLS, CDR2 YYNGEE. The CDR3 length is 15 residues. The V gene lost 0 bases and the J gene lost 0 bases, with 9 bases spanning the gap. CDR3 residues: CASSVGRGYQETQYF. The CDR3 DNA sequence: TGTGCCAGCAGCGTAGGACGGGGTTACCAAGAGACCCAGTACTTC.

The rearrangement joins TRBV2 to TRBJ2-7, with 8 bases that match TRBD1. Germline V gene data show CDR1 as SNHLY and CDR2 as FYNNEI. V was clipped by 3 bases and J by 9 bases; unmatched bases: 7. The CDR3 runs to 13 residues. CDR3 protein: CASSDLRGTGQYV. CDR3 DNA: TGTGCCAGCAGTGACTTGAGGGGGACAGGGCAGTACGTC.

The gene calls are TRBV28 and TRBJ2-2; 10 bases fit TRBD1. CDR1 MDHEN and CDR2 SYDVKM come from the germline V gene. With 6 bases clipped from V and 4 bases from J, the junction kept 8 bases outside the gene matches. The CDR3 contains 16 residues. CDR3 nucleotides: TGTGCCAGCAGGACTCCGGGACAGGGGCTCACCGGGGAGCTGTTTTTT. Translated, it gives CASRTPGQGLTGELFF. The full variable domain, with the rest looked up from reference TRBV28 and TRBJ2-2, is DVKVTQSSRYLVKRTGEKVFLECVQDMDHENMFWYRQDPGLGLRLIYFSYDVKMKEKGDIPEGYSVSREKKERFSLILESASTNQTSMYLCASRTPGQGLTGELFFGEGSRLTVL.

The chain uses TRBV5-4 and TRBJ2-3, with D perhaps TRBD2 (6 bases). This CDR3 contains 15 residues. The germline V and J ends were trimmed by 4 bases and 1 base, with 13 bases remaining between them. Germline CDR1 SGHNT, CDR2 YYREEE (reference sequence). CDR3 in DNA: TGTGCCAGCAGCCCCCCCGGGGGTGGCACAGATACGCAGTATTTT. This sequence encodes CASSPPGGGTDTQYF.

The J gene is TRBJ2-3, the V gene TRBV7-2; D is perhaps TRBD2 (7 bases). The CDR3 consists of 16 residues. Germline CDR1 is SGHTA and CDR2 is FQGNSA. V was shortened by 1 base and J by 3 bases, with 14 bases between the two germline ends. The CDR3 loop is CASSLDPGGLTDTQYF. DNA for the CDR3: TGTGCCAGCAGCTTAGATCCCGGGGGGCTGACAGATACGCAGTATTTT.

CDR3: CASSEQGPDDTQYF. For the CDR3, the DNA is TGTGCCAGCAGTGAACAGGGGCCTGATGATACGCAGTATTTT. The chain is built from TRBV6-1 and TRBJ2-3, with D possibly being TRBD1 (6 bases). V lost 2 bases to trimming and J lost 6 bases, with 12 bases between them. Germline V gene sequence: CDR1 MNHNS, CDR2 SASEGT. The CDR3 totals 14 residues.

This chain connects TRBV11-1 to TRBJ2-5; TRBD1 aligns across 8 bases. CDR3 length equals 13 residues. J lost 5 bases, V lost 7 bases, and 6 bases had no gene match. Germline values: CDR1 SGHAT, CDR2 FQDESV (reference sequence). CDR3 in DNA: TGTGCCAGCACGGACAGGGTTTACGAGACCCAGTACTTC. Translation: CASTDRVYETQYF. Full variable domain (missing parts from reference TRBV11-1 and TRBJ2-5): EAEVAQSPRYKITEKSQAVAFWCDPISGHATLYWYRQILGQGPELLVQFQDESVVDDSQLPKDRFSAERLKGVDSTLKIQPAELGDSAMYLCASTDRVYETQYFGPGTRLLVL.

This chain uses TRBV5-6 with TRBJ1-1; D remains unclear. Trimming took 0 bases from V and 3 from J, leaving 9 bases between them. Germline V CDR1 and CDR2: SGHDT, YYEEEE. This CDR3 contains 14 residues. CDR3 in DNA: TGTGCCAGCAGCTTGGTCCTACAGTACACTGAAGCTTTCTTT. Translated: CASSLVLQYTEAFF.

The chain joins TRBV7-9 to TRBJ2-4, with 9 bases fitting TRBD1. V shed 1 base and J 1 base; nucleotides not matched to a gene: 2. Germline CDR1 SEHNR, CDR2 FQNEAQ (reference sequence). This CDR3 is 16 amino acids long. DNA for the CDR3: TGTGCCAGCAGCTTAGATGGGACAGGGGCCAAAAACATTCAGTACTTC. Its protein is CASSLDGTGAKNIQYF. The full variable domain, completed using reference TRBV7-9 and TRBJ2-4, is DTGVSQNPRHKITKRGQNVTFRCDPISEHNRLYWYRQTLGQGPEFLTYFQNEAQLEKSRLLSDRFSAERPKGSFSTLEIQRTEQGDSAMYLCASSLDGTGAKNIQYFGAGTRLSVL.

Remarks on this clone: Different DNA sequences within this sample yield the same CDR3. This chain links TRBV5-1 with TRBJ2-3, with D possibly matching TRBD2 (7 bases). Trimming pared 1 base from V and 3 bases from J, leaving 12 bases between. The germline V gene has CDR1 SGHRS and CDR2 YFSETQ. CDR3 size: 15 residues. CDR3 coding DNA: TGCGCCAGCAGCTTGACCGGGGGGCGTACAGATACGCAGTATTTT. Amino acid sequence: CASSLTGGRTDTQYF.

The chain links TRBV30 to TRBJ2-2, with TRBD1 matching over 9 bases. V lost 3 bases to trimming and J lost 5 bases; unmatched junction nucleotides: 7. This CDR3 comprises 15 residues. Germline values: CDR1 GTSNPN, CDR2 SVGIG (reference sequence). The CDR3 DNA is TGTGCCTGGAGCTTCCGGGACAGGGTTACCGGGGAGCTGTTTTTT. Protein product: CAWSFRDRVTGELFF.

The CDR3 region is CASSYLGQGASGYTF. The CDR3 DNA reads as TGTGCCAGCAGCTACCTCGGACAGGGGGCCTCGGGCTACACCTTC. V is TRBV4-2 and J is TRBJ1-2; 11 nucleotides align to TRBD1. Germline V CDR1 and CDR2: LGHNA, YNFKEQ. The CDR3 covers 15 residues. With V trimmed by 5 bases and J by 8 bases, 10 bases remained unmatched.

The chain has TRBV4-1 and TRBJ2-2; 11 bases agree with TRBD1. With V trimmed by 5 bases and J by 5 bases, 4 bases remained unmatched. The CDR3 runs to 15 residues. Germline CDR1 reads MGHRA; CDR2 reads YSYEKL. The CDR3 loop reads CASSKGQGGTGELFF. DNA for the CDR3: TGCGCCAGCAGCAAGGGACAGGGGGGAACCGGGGAGCTGTTTTTT.

V and J are TRBV6-5 and TRBJ1-2, with D unresolved. The CDR3 has 15 amino acids. Trimming cost V 5 bases and J 0 bases, with 13 bases left between them. Germline assignment: CDR1 MNHEY and CDR2 SVGAGI. In DNA, the CDR3 is TGTGCCAGCAGTCTCTCTGCGGCAGCTAACTATGGCTACACCTTC. As protein: CASSLSAAANYGYTF.

A single count supports this clone. This chain connects TRBV28 to TRBJ2-5; D unclear. V lost 4 bases and J lost 5, with 14 bases in between. In germline, CDR1 is MDHEN, CDR2 SYDVKM. This CDR3 spans 14 amino acids. DNA of the CDR3: TGTGCCAGCAGTTCCCACTCCCCCGGGGAGACCCAGTACTTC. Translating it yields CASSSHSPGETQYF. Full variable domain (missing parts from reference TRBV28 and TRBJ2-5): DVKVTQSSRYLVKRTGEKVFLECVQDMDHENMFWYRQDPGLGLRLIYFSYDVKMKEKGDIPEGYSVSREKKERFSLILESASTNQTSMYLCASSSHSPGETQYFGPGTRLLVL.

The rearrangement links TRBV28 to TRBJ1-1; the D gene is possibly TRBD1 (5 bases). The CDR3 runs 16 residues. Looked up from germline, CDR1 is MDHEN and CDR2 is SYDVKM. The V end was cut by 6 bases, the J end by 3 bases, with 20 bases between. Here the CDR3 reads CASRTAGLTVHTEAFF. CDR3 nucleotide sequence: TGTGCCAGCAGAACAGCGGGACTCACGGTCCACACTGAAGCTTTCTTT.

The V gene is TRBV18, the J gene TRBJ2-5, with TRBD2 as a possible D gene (5 bases). The CDR3 extends over 15 amino acids. V lost 2 bases and J lost 6, with 16 bases in between. Germline V lookup: CDR1 KGHSH, CDR2 LQKENI. In DNA, the CDR3 is TGTGCCAGCTCACCAGGAACCGGGGTCCAGAAGACCCAGTACTTC. Translation: CASSPGTGVQKTQYF.

This chain connects TRBV20-1 to TRBJ2-7, with D possibly TRBD2 on 6 matching bases. The CDR3 sequence is 11 residues long. V lost 6 bases and J 1 base, leaving 7 bases between the germline ends. Germline CDR1 DFQATT, CDR2 SNEGSKA (reference sequence). Written as DNA, the CDR3 is TGCAGTGCGACTAGTTCCTACGAGCAGTACGTC. Translation: CSATSSYEQYV.

The chain joins TRBV5-1 to TRBJ2-4, with TRBD2 identical over 13 bases. With 0 bases clipped from V and 0 bases from J, the junction kept 6 bases outside the gene matches. The CDR3 is 19 amino acids. Germline CDR1 SGHRS, CDR2 YFSETQ. CDR3 bases: TGCGCCAGCAGCTTGGAGGGACTAGCGGGGATAGGAGCCAAAAACATTCAGTACTTC. Protein: CASSLEGLAGIGAKNIQYF.